This TCR beta chain was identified during a study of CD8 T cells in Susac syndrome. Of note for this clonotype: Its specificity is not known.

Study-wide results and limits: No clonal expansion appeared among CD4+ T cells in Susac patients.

The RNA, about 0.45 to 1 ug, was put through reverse transcription using random hexamers. A single record per CDR3 protein comes from TCRdb applying MiXCR to the immunoSEQ multiplex PCR reads. The table shows 200,000 to 250,000 distinct CDR3 sequences, with about 95% occurring only once. Per germline, CDR1 SNHLY and CDR2 FYNNEI. V lost 3 bases, J lost 1 base, and 10 bases lay in between. There are 15 residues in the CDR3. The TCR sequence derives from a human donor with Susac syndrome. The V call is TRBV2, the J call TRBJ1-5; possible D gene TRBD1, 6 bases. The sample was CD4+ T cells from PBMCs. CDR3 in DNA: TGTGCCAGCAGTGATGCAACAGGGAGCAATCAGCCCCAGCATTTT. Translated: CASSDATGSNQPQHF.